The clone carrying this TCR beta chain was observed a few times. This CDR3 has 15 amino acids. V was trimmed by 7 bases and J by 3 bases, leaving 16 bases between them. Germline CDR1 PRHDT, CDR2 FYEKMQ (reference sequence). The data were obtained in a study of blood T cell repertoires in COVID-19. Measured with immunoSEQ multiplex PCR; TCRdb has only the in-frame clones, and not every one. The table includes 70,000 to 95,000 clones, over 80% detected once. Material: peripheral blood. The receptor comes from a man older than 75 with active or convalescent COVID-19. The rearrangement uses TRBV13 and TRBJ1-5; TRBD1 might be the D (6 bases). The CDR3 region is CASNPEGGLNQPQHF. Written as DNA, the CDR3 is TGTGCCAGCAACCCTGAGGGGGGGCTCAATCAGCCCCAGCATTTT.